A selection of T cell receptor beta chains follows, all from one sample in a study of T cell responses to AZD1222 COVID-19 vaccine. Measured with immunoSEQ multiplex PCR; TCRdb has only the in-frame clones, and not every one. The table records some 130,000 clones, approximately 85% of them present only once. Here the sequenced sample was peripheral blood, taken on day 0 of MenACWY control vaccination. Every receptor here comes from an adult in good health. Each CDR3 is given without its conserved first and last residue. Each record gives: J gene, V gene, CDR3 protein.

TRBJ2-7 | TRBV6-5 | ASSYQWTDYEQY
TRBJ1-1 | TRBV28 | ASSLLGQVGSAF
TRBJ1-2 | TRBV28 | ASSFRGMGGYT
TRBJ2-7 | TRBV7-2 | ASSLQGGSAYEQY
TRBJ1-1 | TRBV5-4 | ASSSRTGGNTEAF
TRBJ2-7 | TRBV6-1 | ASSEVWTGAKEQY
TRBJ2-3 | TRBV2 | ASRELAGGLNTQY
TRBJ2-1 | TRBV6-1 | ASSEAAGSYNEQF
TRBJ1-5 | TRBV6-5 | ASRGGPSNQPQH
TRBJ1-4 | TRBV27 | ASSFRQGYEKLF
TRBJ1-5 | TRBV12-3/TRBV12-4 | ASSKHIYQPQH
TRBJ2-5 | TRBV5-4 | ASSFPGQGGKETQY
TRBJ1-1 | TRBV14 | ASSQGPNTEAF
TRBJ1-4 | TRBV18 | ASSPLGTPNEKLF
TRBJ1-1 | TRBV3-1/TRBV3-2 | ASSQDLGQGGTEAF
TRBJ2-3 | TRBV19 | ASTGLTDTQY
TRBJ2-7 | TRBV5-1 | ASSLGTSGIREQY
TRBJ2-5 | TRBV3-1/TRBV3-2 | ASSRPPGIETQY
TRBJ2-7 | TRBV7-8 | ASSRTESSYEQY
TRBJ1-3 | TRBV5-1 | ASSLASDSGNTIY
TRBJ2-3 | TRBV11-2 | ASSSKNSGSTDTQY
TRBJ2-3 | TRBV4-1 | ASSQDGLTGDTQY
TRBJ1-6 | TRBV30 | AWSPGFGNSPLH
TRBJ2-3 | TRBV29-1 | SVSGVLTDTQY
TRBJ1-1 | TRBV24-1 | ATSVGAVGKAF
TRBJ1-1 | TRBV7-3 | ASSLTGSNTEAF
TRBJ2-3 | TRBV24-1 | ATSGELPTQY
TRBJ2-1 | TRBV24-1 | ATSDLPTRISSGGKQF
TRBJ1-5 | TRBV19 | ASSPKGTGFLYQPQH
TRBJ2-5 | TRBV5-1 | ASSLVGLAGTREKETQY
TRBJ1-1 | TRBV7-9 | ASSWDANTEAF
TRBJ1-1 | TRBV14 | ASSQDILGNRIS
TRBJ2-4 | TRBV18 | ASSPPVLAGGTGNIQY
TRBJ2-7 | TRBV28 | ASSGGLVLYEQY
TRBJ1-1 | TRBV6-5 | ASSSETRRGTEAF
TRBJ1-1 | TRBV6-1 | ASSDGTGTEAF
TRBJ1-4 | TRBV28 | ASRRGGAIEKLF
TRBJ2-6 | TRBV5-1 | ASSAPGGVLSGANVLT
TRBJ2-1 | TRBV3-1/TRBV3-2 | ASSRRVDLLGEQF
TRBJ2-1 | TRBV7-9 | ASLLNWGRPGRSNEQF
TRBJ1-4 | TRBV18 | ASSPRAGADEKLF
TRBJ2-1 | TRBV11-2 | ASSLDSGTGDEQF
TRBJ2-7 | TRBV27 | ASGWRTLPYEQY
TRBJ2-4 | TRBV7-2 | ASSSSRGRYHPVY
TRBJ2-1 | TRBV5-1 | ASSRLAGSLGNEQF
TRBJ2-1 | TRBV7-8 | ASSRGLAGGNEQF
TRBJ2-2 | TRBV24-1 | ATMAARVSGELF
TRBJ2-1 | TRBV5-6 | ASSVRTSGYSYNEQF
TRBJ2-7 | TRBV7-2 | ASSLSVEQY
TRBJ1-2 | TRBV6-6 | ASSFTDEYGYT
TRBJ1-1 | TRBV7-9 | AQVEHTNTEAF